Each of the 23 T cell receptor beta chains below was sequenced from the same sample in a study of T cell responses to AZD1222 COVID-19 vaccine (dated by TCRdb to the early 2020s). Library preparation was by the immunoSEQ multiplex PCR assay. TCRdb re-hosts the immuneACCESS table, in-frame sequences only. Its copies lack some clones; in the studies checked, an unresolved V gene accounts for under half of them, and the cause for the rest is not known. This sample has 120,000 to 150,000 clones in its table, and approximately 88% of those were observed once. The leading ten clones occupy approximately 3.6% of the sample. This specimen's time point label, per the study, means: baseline before first vaccination. This specimen's treatment or condition label, interpreted: meningococcal conjugate vaccine given as trial control. This specimen was peripheral blood, taken on day 0 of MenACWY control vaccination. The receptors originated from an adult in good health.

This clone has just a few counts. The chain couples TRBV4-3 to TRBJ2-5; D is perhaps TRBD2 (7 bases). This CDR3 has 15 amino acids. The germline V gene encodes CDR1 LGHNA and CDR2 YSLEER. V lost 1 base and J 2 bases, leaving 11 bases between the germline ends. The CDR3 nucleotides are TGCGCCAGCAGCCAAGGGGGAGGGGGGCAAGAGACCCAGTACTTC. Encoded protein: CASSQGGGGQETQYF.

The chain joins TRBV6-5 to TRBJ1-3; TRBD1 aligns across 8 bases. This CDR3 is built from 14 residues. V was clipped by 6 bases and J by 4 bases; unmatched bases: 5. Germline CDR1 MNHEY, CDR2 SVGAGI. CDR3 region: CASRMDRAGNTIYF. The DNA for the CDR3 is TGTGCCAGCAGAATGGACAGGGCGGGAAACACCATATATTTT.

The chain uses TRBV7-2 and TRBJ2-7; D is unclear. V lost 1 base and J lost 1, with 8 bases in between. Germline V gene sequence: CDR1 SGHTA, CDR2 FQGNSA. There are 14 residues in the CDR3. DNA for the CDR3: TGTGCCAGCAGCTTAGGCGCAGGTTCCTACGAGCAGTACTTC. Its protein is CASSLGAGSYEQYF.

The chain carries TRBV3-1 (or the pseudogene TRBV3-2) and TRBJ2-7, with D perhaps matching TRBD2 (6 bases). Germline V CDR1 and CDR2: LGHDT, YNNKEL (reference sequence). The CDR3 runs to 13 residues. V was pared by 4 bases and J by 3 bases, with 10 bases between. Here the CDR3 DNA reads TGTGCCAGCAGCCGGAGGGGAGTCTACGAGCAGTACTTC. Translation gives CASSRRGVYEQYF.

This chain uses TRBV2 with TRBJ2-7; 9 bases map to TRBD2. Trimming took 7 bases from V and 1 from J; bases not matched to a gene: 5. Germline values: CDR1 SNHLY, CDR2 FYNNEI. The CDR3 loop spans 14 amino acids. In DNA form, the CDR3 reads TGTGCCAGCATGGCTAGCGGGATGTCCTACGAGCAGTACTTC. It encodes CASMASGMSYEQYF. The full variable domain, in which reference TRBV2 and TRBJ2-7 provide the parts outside the CDR3, is EPEVTQTPSHQVTQMGQEVILRCVPISNHLYFYWYRQILGQKVEFLVSFYNNEISEKSEIFDDQFSVERPDGSNFTLKIRSTKLEDSAMYFCASMASGMSYEQYFGPGTRLTVT.

The chain couples TRBV7-3 to TRBJ2-2, with 7 bases fitting TRBD1. The CDR3 runs to 16 residues. Germline values: CDR1 SGHTA, CDR2 FQGTGA. The ends lost 5 bases at V and 0 bases at J; junction bases unmatched: 6. CDR3 in DNA: TGTGCCAGCAGCGTACTGGGACAGTCGAACACCGGGGAGCTGTTTTTT. Its translation is CASSVLGQSNTGELFF.

V usage is TRBV5-1 and J usage is TRBJ2-1; possibly TRBD2 for D (5 bases). V was shortened by 1 base and J by 2 bases, with 7 bases between the two germline ends. The CDR3 sequence is 14 residues long. In germline, CDR1 is SGHRS, CDR2 YFSETQ. For the CDR3, the DNA is TGCGCCAGCAGCTTGAGCGGAGCCTACAATGAGCAGTTCTTC. This encodes CASSLSGAYNEQFF.

The chain joins TRBV6-5 to TRBJ1-1; weak D call: TRBD1 (5 bases). Between the trimmed V and J ends, which lost 6 bases and 6 bases, there was a span of 8 bases. The CDR3 covers 11 residues. CDR1 and CDR2 from the germline V gene are MNHEY and SVGAGI. The CDR3 region is CASSGHPEAFF. The CDR3 nucleotides read TGTGCCAGCAGCGGACACCCTGAAGCTTTCTTT.

The chain couples TRBV28 to TRBJ1-1; 7 bases line up with TRBD1. The length of the CDR3 is 15 residues. Germline V lookup: CDR1 MDHEN, CDR2 SYDVKM. V gave up 2 bases and J gave up 5 bases; unmatched junction bases: 8. CDR3 DNA sequence: TGTGCCAGCAGTTTACCCCAGACAGGGTGGACTGAAGCTTTCTTT. This translates into CASSLPQTGWTEAFF.

The genes are TRBV9 and TRBJ1-1; 8 bases line up with TRBD1. Germline CDR1 and CDR2: SGDLS and YYNGEE. The CDR3 is 15 residues long. After removal of 4 bases from V and 6 bases from J, the junction contained 11 bases not matched to a gene. In nucleotides, the CDR3 is TGTGCCAGCAGCCCTGGACAGGGCTGGCGTTCTGAAGCTTTCTTT. It encodes CASSPGQGWRSEAFF.

The chain couples TRBV5-1 to TRBJ1-1; no firm D call. CDR3 length equals 14 residues. CDR1 is SGHRS, CDR2 YFSETQ, per germline. V gave up 1 base and J gave up 1 base, with 8 bases separating them. The CDR3 is CASSLSPRNTEAFF. CDR3 nucleotides: TGCGCCAGCAGCTTGTCACCCAGGAACACTGAAGCTTTCTTT.

This chain links TRBV7-2 with TRBJ2-1; tentatively, D is TRBD2 (6 bases). V shed 2 bases and J shed 7 bases, with 18 bases lying between them. Per the germline V gene, CDR1 is SGHTA and CDR2 is FQGNSA. This CDR3 has 16 residues. This chain's CDR3 is CASSLFRDSAGNEQFF. The CDR3 DNA reads TGTGCCAGCAGCTTATTCCGGGACTCCGCGGGAAATGAGCAGTTCTTC.

This clone occurred a few times. This sequence joins TRBV24-1 and TRBJ2-3; D is possibly TRBD2 (5 bases). The V and J ends lost 7 bases and 4 bases respectively, with 17 bases between them. The CDR3 is 15 amino acids. The germline V gene has CDR1 KGHDR and CDR2 SFDVKD. The CDR3 DNA is TGTGCCACCAGATCTAGGGAACTAGAGTCAGATACGCAGTATTTT. It encodes CATRSRELESDTQYF.

The chain employs TRBV27 and TRBJ1-1, with 9 positions matching TRBD1. Germline V gene data show CDR1 as MNHEY and CDR2 as SMNVEV (reference sequence). The CDR3 sequence is 15 residues long. V lost 5 bases, J lost 1 base, and 5 bases stayed unmatched. The CDR3 region is CASSITGQGNTEAFF. CDR3 DNA sequence: TGTGCCAGCAGTATAACGGGACAGGGGAACACTGAAGCTTTCTTT.

This chain joins TRBV9 and TRBJ2-7, with 12 bases that match TRBD2. This CDR3 is 16 amino acids long. Germline-derived CDR1 and CDR2 are SGDLS and YYNGEE. V was clipped by 3 bases and J by 0 bases; unmatched bases: 4. CDR3 sequence (DNA): TGTGCCAGCAGCGGTGGACTAGCGGGGATCTCCTACGAGCAGTACTTC. Its translation: CASSGGLAGISYEQYF.

The rearrangement joins TRBV5-4 to TRBJ2-3; a weak D match, TRBD1 (5 bases). Germline CDR1 reads SGHNT; CDR2 reads YYREEE (reference sequence). CDR3 size: 15 residues. The V end lost 6 bases, the J end lost 4 bases, and 18 bases lay between the germline ends. Here the CDR3 DNA reads TGTGCCAGCAAGCGCAACCAGGGTATCCCAGATACGCAGTATTTT. This gives the protein CASKRNQGIPDTQYF.

The chain couples TRBV5-5 to TRBJ1-2, with 9 bases lining up with TRBD1. V was clipped by 3 bases and J by 3 bases; unmatched bases: 6. Germline V gives CDR1 SGHKS, CDR2 YYEKEE (reference sequence). This CDR3 spans 15 amino acids. CDR3 nucleotides: TGTGCCAGCAGCTCACAGGGGGCGCGAGACTATGGCTACACCTTC. Translating gives CASSSQGARDYGYTF.

The gene calls are TRBV6-5 and TRBJ1-4, with D perhaps TRBD1 (5 bases). The CDR3 spans 15 residues. V was cut by 4 bases and J by 0 bases, with 9 bases left in between. Germline values: CDR1 MNHEY, CDR2 SVGAGI. CDR3 nucleotide sequence: TGTGCCAGCAGTTGGACAAGTGCAACTAATGAAAAACTGTTTTTT. Amino acids: CASSWTSATNEKLFF.

With respect to this clone: The junction and the germline gene differ at one end; a read error may be behind it. The genes are TRBV5-1 and TRBJ1-4; 7 bases line up with TRBD1. In germline, CDR1 is SGHRS, CDR2 YFSETQ. This CDR3 has 14 residues. As DNA, the CDR3 is TGCGCCAGCAGCCCTACAGGGGCTAACGAAAAACTGTTTTTT. Translation: CASSPTGANEKLFF.

This clone showed up just once. The chain combines TRBV11-2 with TRBJ2-3; 8 nucleotides line up with TRBD2. The CDR3 totals 15 residues. Germline CDR1 SGHAT, CDR2 FQNNGV. The junction had 4 bases not matched to a gene; V was cut back by 5 bases and J by 0 bases. The CDR3 nucleotides read TGTGCCAGCAGCCTTAGCGGGACTAGCACAGATACGCAGTATTTT. As protein: CASSLSGTSTDTQYF.

The rearrangement joins TRBV30 to TRBJ1-5; no clear D. Germline V gene sequence: CDR1 GTSNPN, CDR2 SVGIG (reference sequence). The CDR3 runs 13 residues. The V gene lost 0 bases and the J gene lost 6 bases, with 9 bases spanning the gap. CDR3 loop: CAWSVREGQPQHF. The CDR3 nucleotides are TGTGCCTGGAGTGTCCGGGAGGGTCAGCCCCAGCATTTT.

The genes are TRBV6-2 or TRBV6-3 and TRBJ2-3; D ambiguous. With 0 bases removed from V and 9 bases from J, the gap between germline ends came to 4 bases. CDR1 and CDR2 from the germline V gene are MNHEY and SVGEGT. The CDR3 spans 11 residues. The CDR3 bases are TGTGCCAGCAGTTACTCCGGGACGCAGTATTTT. Protein: CASSYSGTQYF.

The genes are TRBV5-1 and TRBJ2-2, with a tentative D call TRBD1 (6 bases). The CDR3 length is 14 residues. Germline V CDR1 and CDR2: SGHRS, YFSETQ. The V end was cut by 5 bases, the J end by 4 bases, with 12 bases between. The CDR3 DNA reads TGCGCCAGCAGGCCGATGACAGGCACCGGGGAGCTGTTTTTT. Residues: CASRPMTGTGELFF.